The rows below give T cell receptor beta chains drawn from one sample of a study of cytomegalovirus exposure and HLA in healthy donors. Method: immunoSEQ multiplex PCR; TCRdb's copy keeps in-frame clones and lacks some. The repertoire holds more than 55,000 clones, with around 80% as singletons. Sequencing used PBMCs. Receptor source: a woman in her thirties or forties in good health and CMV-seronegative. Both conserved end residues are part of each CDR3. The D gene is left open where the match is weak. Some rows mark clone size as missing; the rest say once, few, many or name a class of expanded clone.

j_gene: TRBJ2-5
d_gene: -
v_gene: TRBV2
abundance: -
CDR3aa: CASSGRRLQGTHQETQYF
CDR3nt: TGTGCCAGCAGTGGGAGGAGGTTGCAGGGGACACACCAAGAGACCCAGTACTTC

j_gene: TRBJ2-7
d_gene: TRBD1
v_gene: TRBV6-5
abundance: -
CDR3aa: CASSRGGQGVYEQYF
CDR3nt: TGTGCCAGCAGTCGCGGGGGACAGGGGGTGTACGAGCAGTACTTC

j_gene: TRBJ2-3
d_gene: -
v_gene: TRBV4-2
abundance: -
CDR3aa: CASSRQLTDTQYF
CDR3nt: TGTGCCAGCAGTCGACAGCTCACAGATACGCAGTATTTT

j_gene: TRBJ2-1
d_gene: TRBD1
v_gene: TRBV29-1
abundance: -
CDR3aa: CSVAGTGFDEQFF
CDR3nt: TGCAGCGTTGCTGGGACAGGTTTCGATGAGCAGTTCTTC

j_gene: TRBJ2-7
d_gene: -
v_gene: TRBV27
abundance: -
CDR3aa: CASSWGSSYEQYF
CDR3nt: TGTGCCAGCAGTTGGGGCAGCTCCTACGAGCAGTACTTC

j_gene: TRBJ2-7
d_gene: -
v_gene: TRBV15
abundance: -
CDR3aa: CATSRGLGIGYEQYF
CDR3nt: TGTGCCACCAGCAGAGGACTAGGGATCGGATACGAGCAGTACTTC

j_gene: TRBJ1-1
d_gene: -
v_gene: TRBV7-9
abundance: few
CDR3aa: CASSAPQRGTEAFF
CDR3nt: TGTGCCAGCAGCGCCCCCCAGAGAGGCACTGAAGCTTTCTTT

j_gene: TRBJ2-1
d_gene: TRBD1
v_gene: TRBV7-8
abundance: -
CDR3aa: CASSKDRGSYNEQFF
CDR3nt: TGTGCCAGCAGCAAGGACAGGGGATCCTACAATGAGCAGTTCTTC

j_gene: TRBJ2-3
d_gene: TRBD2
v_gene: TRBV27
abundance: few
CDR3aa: CASSSHSSGRGDTQYF
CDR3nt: TGTGCCAGCAGTTCCCATTCTAGCGGGAGGGGCGATACGCAGTATTTT

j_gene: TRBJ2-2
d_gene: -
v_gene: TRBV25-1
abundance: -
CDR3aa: CASSEQGITGELFF
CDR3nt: TGTGCCAGCAGTGAACAGGGTATCACCGGGGAGCTGTTTTTT

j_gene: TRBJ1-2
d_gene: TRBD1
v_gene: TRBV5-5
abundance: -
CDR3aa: CASRRLGDRGPYGYTF
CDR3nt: TGTGCCAGCCGAAGACTTGGGGACAGGGGGCCCTATGGCTACACCTTC

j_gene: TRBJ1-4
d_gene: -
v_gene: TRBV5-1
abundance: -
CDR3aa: CASSLFPSTNEKLFF
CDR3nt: TGCGCCAGCAGCTTGTTCCCTTCAACTAATGAAAAACTGTTTTTT

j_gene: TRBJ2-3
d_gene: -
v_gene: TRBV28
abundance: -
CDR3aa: CASSLSRVSDTQYF
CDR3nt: TGTGCCAGCAGTTTGTCCAGGGTTTCAGATACGCAGTATTTT

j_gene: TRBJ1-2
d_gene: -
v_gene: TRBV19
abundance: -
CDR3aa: CASSISQGNYGYTF
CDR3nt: TGTGCCAGTAGTATATCGCAGGGCAACTATGGCTACACCTTC

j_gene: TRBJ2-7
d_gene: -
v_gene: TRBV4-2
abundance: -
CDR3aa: CASSQEPGRGNEQYF
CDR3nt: TGTGCCAGCAGCCAAGAGCCGGGACGGGGGAACGAGCAGTACTTC

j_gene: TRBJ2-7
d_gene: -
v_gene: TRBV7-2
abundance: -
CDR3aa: CASSFGGLSYEQYF
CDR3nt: TGTGCCAGCAGCTTTGGCGGACTTTCCTACGAGCAGTACTTC

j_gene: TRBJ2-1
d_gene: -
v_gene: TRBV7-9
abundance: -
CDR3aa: CASSSQGGGTEQFF
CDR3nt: TGTGCCAGCAGCAGCCAAGGGGGGGGGACAGAGCAGTTCTTC

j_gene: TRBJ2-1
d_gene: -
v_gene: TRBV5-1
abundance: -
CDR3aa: CASSLDAGYLYNEQFF
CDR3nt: TGCGCCAGCAGCTTAGATGCCGGTTACCTCTACAATGAGCAGTTCTTC

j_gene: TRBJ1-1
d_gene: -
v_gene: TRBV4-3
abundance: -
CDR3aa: CASSQEGGIGGTFF
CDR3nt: TGCGCCAGCAGCCAAGAGGGGGGAATCGGTGGAACTTTCTTT

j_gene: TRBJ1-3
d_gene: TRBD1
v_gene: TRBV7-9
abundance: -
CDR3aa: CASSPPQGKGNTIYF
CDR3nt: TGTGCCAGCAGCCCCCCACAGGGGAAAGGAAACACCATATATTTT

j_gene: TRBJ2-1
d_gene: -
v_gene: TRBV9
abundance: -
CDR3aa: CASSVGHDNEQFF
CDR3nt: TGTGCCAGCAGCGTAGGACACGACAATGAGCAGTTCTTC

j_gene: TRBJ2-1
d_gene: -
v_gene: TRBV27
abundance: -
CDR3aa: CASTYFGISHNEQFF
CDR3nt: TGTGCCAGCACCTACTTCGGGATTTCTCACAATGAGCAGTTCTTC

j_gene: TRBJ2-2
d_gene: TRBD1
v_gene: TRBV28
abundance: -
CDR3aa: CASSFGQGRYTGELFF
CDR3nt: TGTGCCAGCAGTTTCGGACAGGGCCGTTACACCGGGGAGCTGTTTTTT

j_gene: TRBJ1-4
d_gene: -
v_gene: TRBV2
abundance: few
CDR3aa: CASSVQGGAEKLFF
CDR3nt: TGTGCCAGCAGTGTACAGGGAGGGGCCGAAAAACTGTTTTTT

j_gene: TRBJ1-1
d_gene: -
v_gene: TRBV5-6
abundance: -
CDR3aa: CASSPGLGTDSEEAFF
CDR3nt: TGTGCCAGCAGCCCCGGGCTAGGAACAGACAGCGAAGAAGCTTTCTTT

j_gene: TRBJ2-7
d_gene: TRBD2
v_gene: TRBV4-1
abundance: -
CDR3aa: CASSQGLARPSRSEQYF
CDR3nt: TGCGCCAGCAGCCAAGGACTAGCGCGTCCCTCCAGAAGCGAGCAGTACTTC

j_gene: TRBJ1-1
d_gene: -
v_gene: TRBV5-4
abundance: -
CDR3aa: CASSLSFDKTAFF
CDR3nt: TGTGCCAGCAGCTTAAGCTTCGATAAAACAGCTTTCTTT

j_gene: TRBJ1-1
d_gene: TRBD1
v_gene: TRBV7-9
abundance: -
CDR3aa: CASSTKTGENTEAFF
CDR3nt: TGTGCCAGCAGCACTAAGACAGGGGAGAACACTGAAGCTTTCTTT

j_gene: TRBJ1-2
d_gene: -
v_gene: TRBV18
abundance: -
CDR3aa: CASSPTIVPGDYGYTF
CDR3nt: TGTGCCAGCTCCCCAACCATAGTTCCAGGGGACTATGGCTACACCTTC

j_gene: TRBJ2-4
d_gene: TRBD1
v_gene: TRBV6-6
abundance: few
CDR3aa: CASSLDRTKNIQYF
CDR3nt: TGTGCCAGCAGCCTGGACAGGACCAAAAACATTCAGTACTTC

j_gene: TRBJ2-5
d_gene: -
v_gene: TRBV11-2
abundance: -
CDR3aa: CASSPPSRETQYF
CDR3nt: TGTGCCAGCAGCCCCCCCTCGAGGGAGACCCAGTACTTC

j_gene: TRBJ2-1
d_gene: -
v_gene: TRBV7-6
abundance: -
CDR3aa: CASSPTGGTGNNEQFF
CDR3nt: TGTGCCAGCAGCCCTACCGGAGGGACTGGAAACAATGAGCAGTTCTTC

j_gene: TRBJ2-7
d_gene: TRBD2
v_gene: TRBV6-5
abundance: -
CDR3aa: CASSPSGGPYEQYF
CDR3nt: TGTGCCAGCAGCCCATCGGGAGGGCCCTACGAGCAGTACTTC

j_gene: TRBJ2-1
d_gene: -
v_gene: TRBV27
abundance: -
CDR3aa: CASSLRGNEQFF
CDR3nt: TGTGCCAGCAGTTTGCGGGGCAATGAGCAGTTCTTC

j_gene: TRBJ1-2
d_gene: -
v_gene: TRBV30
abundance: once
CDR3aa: CAWNPEPGGAYGYTF
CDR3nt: TGTGCCTGGAACCCGGAACCGGGGGGTGCCTATGGCTACACCTTC

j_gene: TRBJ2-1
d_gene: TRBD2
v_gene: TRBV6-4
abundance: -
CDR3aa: CASSGKTSRLNEQFF
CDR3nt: TGTGCCAGCAGTGGGAAGACTAGCCGACTCAATGAGCAGTTCTTC

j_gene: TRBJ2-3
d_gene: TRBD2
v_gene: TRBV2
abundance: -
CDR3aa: CASRSGLADGDTQYF
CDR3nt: TGTGCCAGCAGGTCGGGACTAGCGGATGGTGATACGCAGTATTTT

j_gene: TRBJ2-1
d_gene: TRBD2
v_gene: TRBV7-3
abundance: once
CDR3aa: CASAPGGYNEQFF
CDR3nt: TGTGCCAGCGCCCCGGGAGGTTACAATGAGCAGTTCTTC

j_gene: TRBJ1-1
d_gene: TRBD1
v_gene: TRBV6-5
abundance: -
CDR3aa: CASKEGAGGTEAFF
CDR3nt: TGTGCCAGCAAGGAGGGGGCGGGCGGCACTGAAGCTTTCTTT

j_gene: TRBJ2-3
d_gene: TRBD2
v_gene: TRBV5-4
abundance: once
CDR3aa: CASSLAPRTSGIGSTDTQYF
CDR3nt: TGTGCCAGCAGCTTGGCCCCGCGGACTAGCGGGATCGGGAGCACAGATACGCAGTATTTT